Listed below are T cell receptor beta chains from one sample, sequenced in a study of shared clonotypes between healthy human individuals. Sequencing used immunoSEQ multiplex PCR; TCRdb keeps in-frame clones, though not all of them. The sample contains under 2,000,000 clones, about 95% of which appear only once. Sequenced sample: naive CD8+ T cells sorted from blood. Receptors originate from a man aged 18 to 29 in good health. Both conserved end residues are part of each CDR3. Fields, in order: J gene, V gene, D gene, clone size, CDR3 protein. A D gene is named only where the DNA matches it firmly. Part of the rows lack a size; the others show once, few, many or a class for expanded clones.

TRBJ2-1	TRBV7-3	TRBD2	.	CASSLLAGGYNEQFF
TRBJ2-2	TRBV4-1	TRBD2	once	CASSQDTSGGAGELFF
TRBJ1-4	TRBV7-9	TRBD1	.	CASSSGTGGREKLFF
TRBJ2-1	TRBV15	.	.	CATSRDHNEQFF
TRBJ2-7	TRBV7-9	TRBD1	.	CASSWDSSYEQYF
TRBJ2-1	TRBV7-9	TRBD2	.	CASSLASGELNNEQFF
TRBJ2-7	TRBV5-8	TRBD1	once	CASSPGQVTYEQYF
TRBJ1-6	TRBV7-2	.	.	CASSATRQSSYNSPLHF
TRBJ2-3	TRBV27	TRBD2	.	CASSSWSGGFSDTQYF
TRBJ2-1	TRBV29-1	.	.	CSVEDLGNEQFF
TRBJ2-7	TRBV6-1	.	.	CASSDPPEVYEQYF
TRBJ2-7	TRBV23-1	.	.	CASSQLRGRQGEQYF
TRBJ1-2	TRBV9	TRBD1	.	CASSGTQGNYGYTF
TRBJ2-5	TRBV2	.	.	CAIEGHDKETQYF
TRBJ2-1	TRBV9	TRBD1	.	CASSVEGQGIDEQFF
TRBJ1-1	TRBV6-5	TRBD1	once	CASSYREGANTEAFF
TRBJ1-2	TRBV6-1	.	.	CASSDLAGAYYGYTF
TRBJ2-1	TRBV11-2	TRBD2	.	CASSSTGTSFFNEQFF
TRBJ1-2	TRBV4-1	.	.	CASSQGGARDGYTF
TRBJ2-1	TRBV4-3	.	.	CASSQELRLPRTYNEQFF
TRBJ2-7	TRBV7-9	TRBD1	once	CASSQPGQGLYEQYF
TRBJ2-1	TRBV11-3	.	.	CASSSTAGPSFEQFF